A single sample is the source of the 32 T cell receptor beta chains below, sequenced in a study of radiotherapy plus CTLA-4 blockade in lung cancer. Libraries were prepared by immunoSEQ multiplex PCR; TCRdb keeps only in-frame clonotypes and omits some of them. The table records 53,000 or so clones, around nine tenths of them present only once. The specimen was peripheral blood, collected from a patient treated with radiotherapy plus ipilimumab. The origin of the receptors is a human donor with non-small cell lung cancer whose response to radiotherapy plus ipilimumab could not be evaluated.

The V gene is TRBV10-2, the J gene TRBJ2-4; 8 bases match TRBD1. Looked up from germline, CDR1 is WSHSY and CDR2 is SAAADI. Trimming took 7 bases from V and 0 from J; bases not matched to a gene: 14. This CDR3 is 18 amino acids long. The CDR3 region is CASIESYRTGLAKNIQYF. The CDR3 bases are TGCGCCAGCATCGAATCTTACAGGACAGGGCTAGCCAAAAACATTCAGTACTTC.

This clone has only a few counts. CDR3 loop: CSAGGGQHGYTF. CDR3 sequence (DNA): TGCAGCGCCGGGGGGGGGCAACATGGCTACACCTTC. This chain links TRBV29-1 with TRBJ1-2; D is possibly TRBD1 (6 bases). The CDR3 is 12 amino acids. Between the trimmed V and J ends, which lost 7 bases and 6 bases, there was a span of 15 bases. Germline values: CDR1 SQVTM, CDR2 ANQGSEA. Full variable domain (remainder filled in from reference TRBV29-1 and TRBJ1-2): SAVISQKPSRDICQRGTSLTIQCQVDSQVTMMFWYRQQPGQSLTLIATANQGSEATYESGFVIDKFPISRPNLTFSTLTVSNMSPEDSSIYLCSAGGGQHGYTFGSGTRLTVV.

The rearrangement uses TRBV5-1 and TRBJ2-2; the match to TRBD2 covers 9 bases. This CDR3 has 15 residues. Germline V lookup: CDR1 SGHRS, CDR2 YFSETQ. The J segment lost 7 bases and the V segment lost 4 bases, leaving 8 bases of the junction unmatched. The CDR3 reads CASSPPGLAVGELFF. The CDR3 DNA is TGCGCCAGCAGCCCGCCGGGACTAGCCGTCGGGGAGCTGTTTTTT.

V and J are TRBV18 and TRBJ2-5; 8 bases line up with TRBD1. Near its end, the DNA agrees better with TRBJ2-7, so the J call may be wrong. This CDR3 has 15 residues. CDR1 is KGHSH and CDR2 is LQKENI in the germline V gene. The CDR3 loop reads CASSPNRGEYYEQYF. The DNA for the CDR3 is TGTGCCAGCTCACCAAACAGGGGGGAATACTACGAGCAGTACTTC.

The chain carries TRBV7-2 and TRBJ2-1, with a possible D match to TRBD2 (7 bases). V dropped 5 bases and J dropped 7 bases, with 18 bases sitting between them. CDR3 size: 15 residues. Germline-derived CDR1 and CDR2 are SGHTA and FQGNSA. CDR3 sequence reads: CASSPAGRGENEQFF. For the CDR3, the DNA is TGTGCCAGCAGCCCCGCGGGGAGGGGGGAGAATGAGCAGTTCTTC.

The genes are TRBV5-4 and TRBJ1-2; D is uncertain. The CDR3 has 12 residues. Germline V gene data show CDR1 as SGHNT and CDR2 as YYREEE (reference sequence). Trimming removed 7 bases at V and 1 base at J, with 8 bases between. The CDR3 sequence: CASLDLNYGYTF. The CDR3 region has the DNA TGTGCCAGCCTAGACCTTAACTATGGCTACACCTTC.

The chain joins TRBV28 to TRBJ2-7; the match to TRBD2 covers 9 bases. This CDR3 has 15 residues. Germline V gene sequence: CDR1 MDHEN, CDR2 SYDVKM. V lost 5 bases to trimming and J lost 4 bases; unmatched junction nucleotides: 9. The CDR3: CASSQAGGLRYEQYF. The CDR3 DNA sequence: TGTGCCAGCAGTCAAGCGGGAGGTCTGAGGTACGAGCAGTACTTC.

J is TRBJ1-2 and V is TRBV27; 11 bases align to TRBD1. The junction had 11 bases not matched to a gene; V was cut back by 8 bases and J by 6 bases. The CDR3 has 15 residues. Germline assignment: CDR1 MNHEY and CDR2 SMNVEV (reference sequence). The CDR3 DNA follows: TGTGCCAGCCGCAAACCCGGACAGGGGGCAGATGGCTACACCTTC. This translates into CASRKPGQGADGYTF.

This sequence joins TRBV4-3 and TRBJ1-2, with 8 nucleotides matching TRBD1. Germline-derived CDR1 and CDR2 are LGHNA and YSLEER. V dropped 0 bases and J dropped 6; count of bases not matched to a gene: 24. This CDR3 has 21 amino acids. The CDR3 nucleotides are TGCGCCAGCAGCCAAGATATCGGGAGTACAACCCGGGACAGGAGATTCAATGGCTACACCTTC. This codes for CASSQDIGSTTRDRRFNGYTF.

Concerning this clone: Other DNA sequences in this sample translate to the same CDR3. The chain employs TRBV5-1 and TRBJ1-2; tentative D call: TRBD1 (6 bases). The CDR3 is 13 amino acids. Per germline, CDR1 SGHRS and CDR2 YFSETQ. The germline V and J ends were trimmed by 4 bases and 2 bases, with 9 bases remaining between them. This chain's CDR3 is CASSLDRNYGYTF. As DNA, the CDR3 is TGCGCCAGCAGCCTTGACAGGAACTATGGCTACACCTTC.

The chain is built from TRBV4-1 and TRBJ2-1; D perhaps matches TRBD1 (5 bases). Trimming shortened V by 4 bases and J by 4 bases, and 11 bases separated the two germline ends. Germline lookup yields CDR1 MGHRA and CDR2 YSYEKL. CDR3 size: 14 residues. The CDR3 reads CASSPTSGYNEQFF. In DNA, the CDR3 is TGCGCCAGCAGCCCCACGTCAGGGTACAATGAGCAGTTCTTC.

This chain uses TRBV5-4 with TRBJ1-2, with TRBD1 as a possible D gene (6 bases). The CDR3 covers 13 residues. V was clipped by 0 bases and J by 3 bases, with 6 bases between them. Looked up from germline, CDR1 is SGHNT and CDR2 is YYREEE (reference sequence). The CDR3 reads CASSLGTDYGYTF. The CDR3 nucleotides read TGTGCCAGCAGCTTGGGGACAGACTATGGCTACACCTTC. Using reference TRBV5-4 and TRBJ1-2 for the parts outside the CDR3, the full variable domain is ETGVTQSPTHLIKTRGQQVTLRCSSQSGHNTVSWYQQALGQGPQFIFQYYREEENGRGNFPPRFSGLQFPNYSSELNVNALELDDSALYLCASSLGTDYGYTFGSGTRLTVV.

The chain is built from TRBV25-1 and TRBJ2-5; 7 nucleotides align to TRBD1. The CDR3 covers 13 residues. Germline V gene data show CDR1 as MGHDK and CDR2 as SYGVNS. Germline trimming cut 10 bases from V and 1 base from J; bases unmatched to any gene: 6. Here the CDR3 reads CATRQGPQETQYF. The CDR3 DNA is TGTGCCACCCGACAGGGCCCCCAAGAGACCCAGTACTTC.

This chain connects TRBV11-2 to TRBJ2-6, with D unclear. CDR1 and CDR2 from the germline V gene are SGHAT and FQNNGV. The CDR3 totals 14 residues. The ends were cut back, 5 bases at V and 4 bases at J, with 9 bases in the middle. CDR3 region: CASSLFLGANVLTF. CDR3 sequence (DNA): TGTGCCAGCAGCCTTTTTTTGGGGGCCAACGTCCTGACTTTC.

The genes are TRBV5-1 and TRBJ2-2; TRBD2 aligns across 10 bases. The CDR3 is 16 residues long. CDR1 is SGHRS and CDR2 is YFSETQ in the germline V gene. J lost 4 bases, V lost 4 bases, and 7 bases had no gene match. For the CDR3, the DNA is TGCGCCAGCAGCCAGGGGATAGCGGGAGGCACCGGGGAGCTGTTTTTT. It codes for CASSQGIAGGTGELFF.

The V call is TRBV19, the J call TRBJ2-2, with D possibly TRBD1 on 5 matching bases. This CDR3 comprises 13 residues. Germline assignment: CDR1 LNHDA and CDR2 SQIVND (reference sequence). The ends were cut back, 5 bases at V and 4 bases at J, with 8 bases in the middle. The CDR3 DNA is TGTGCCAGTAGTGACAGATTCACCGGGGAGCTGTTTTTT. It translates to CASSDRFTGELFF.

This clone is deemed medium-sized. This sequence joins TRBV27 and TRBJ1-2; TRBD1 matches 7 bases. This CDR3 contains 14 residues. Germline CDR1 and CDR2: MNHEY and SMNVEV (reference sequence). J lost 4 bases, V lost 2 bases, and 4 bases had no gene match. Here the CDR3 reads CASSLKGGGYGYTF. The CDR3 nucleotides read TGTGCCAGCAGTTTAAAAGGGGGCGGCTATGGCTACACCTTC.

This clone was seen a few times. This chain links TRBV7-9 with TRBJ1-3; perhaps TRBD1 as D (5 bases). This CDR3 comprises 16 residues. V gave up 5 bases and J gave up 0 bases, with 14 bases separating them. CDR1 is SEHNR, CDR2 FQNEAQ, per germline (reference sequence). The CDR3 sequence is CASSAQGDFSGNTIYF. The CDR3 bases are TGTGCCAGCAGCGCCCAAGGGGACTTCTCTGGAAACACCATATATTTT. Full variable domain (rest looked up from reference TRBV7-9 and TRBJ1-3): DTGVSQNPRHKITKRGQNVTFRCDPISEHNRLYWYRQTLGQGPEFLTYFQNEAQLEKSRLLSDRFSAERPKGSFSTLEIQRTEQGDSAMYLCASSAQGDFSGNTIYFGEGSWLTVV.

This clone was found once. The CDR3 sequence: CASLLGREGLETQYF. The CDR3 DNA reads TGTGCCAGCCTCCTCGGGCGGGAGGGCCTCGAGACCCAGTACTTC. The chain carries TRBV27 and TRBJ2-5; TRBD2 aligns across 9 bases. The trim removed 8 bases at V and 5 bases at J, leaving 12 bases unmatched. The CDR3 length is 15 residues. Germline V gene data show CDR1 as MNHEY and CDR2 as SMNVEV (reference sequence).

This rearrangement joins TRBV6-6 to TRBJ1-5; unclear D gene. The CDR3 is 14 residues long. V shed 4 bases and J shed 4 bases, with 11 bases lying between them. Germline V gene lookup returns CDR1 MNHNY and CDR2 SVGAGI (reference sequence). The CDR3 loop reads CASSLTPGNQPQHF. In nucleotides, the CDR3 is TGTGCCAGCAGTTTGACCCCGGGGAATCAGCCCCAGCATTTT.

V gene TRBV18 combines with J gene TRBJ2-5; 8 bases agree with TRBD1. The CDR3 consists of 15 residues. Germline V CDR1 and CDR2: KGHSH, LQKENI. After removal of 6 bases from V and 1 base from J, the junction contained 7 bases not matched to a gene. The CDR3 region is CASSQQDRVQETQYF. The DNA for the CDR3 is TGTGCCAGCTCTCAACAGGACAGGGTCCAAGAGACCCAGTACTTC.

The genes are TRBV7-9 and TRBJ2-1, with 8 positions matching TRBD1. The CDR3 runs 15 residues. V shed 5 bases and J 4 bases; nucleotides not matched to a gene: 7. Germline V gene sequence: CDR1 SEHNR, CDR2 FQNEAQ (reference sequence). CDR3 amino acids: CASSPQGARYNEQFF. Here the CDR3 DNA reads TGTGCCAGCAGCCCCCAGGGGGCGCGGTACAATGAGCAGTTCTTC. The entire variable domain, with the rest obtained from reference TRBV7-9 and TRBJ2-1, is as follows: DTGVSQNPRHKITKRGQNVTFRCDPISEHNRLYWYRQTLGQGPEFLTYFQNEAQLEKSRLLSDRFSAERPKGSFSTLEIQRTEQGDSAMYLCASSPQGARYNEQFFGPGTRLTVL.

V gene TRBV7-2 combines with J gene TRBJ2-2, with a possible D match to TRBD2 (7 bases). The CDR3 consists of 16 residues. Trimming removed 2 bases from V and 2 bases from J, with 12 bases in between. Germline CDR1 reads SGHTA; CDR2 reads FQGNSA. The CDR3 sequence is CASSLPGGLNTGELFF. The CDR3 nucleotides are TGTGCCAGCAGCTTACCCGGGGGGCTAAACACCGGGGAGCTGTTTTTT.

The chain is built from TRBV7-2 and TRBJ2-7; a weak D match, TRBD2 (7 bases). The CDR3 sequence is 16 residues long. CDR1 is SGHTA and CDR2 is FQGNSA in the germline V gene. The V gene lost 2 bases and the J gene lost 5 bases, with 19 bases spanning the gap. CDR3 DNA sequence: TGTGCCAGCAGCTTACGAGGGGGGGTGAGTGAAAACGAGCAGTACTTC. Amino acid sequence: CASSLRGGVSENEQYF.

This chain connects TRBV10-3 to TRBJ1-1; tentative D call: TRBD1 (6 bases). Germline CDR1 is ENHRY and CDR2 is SYGVKD. Trimming cost V 6 bases and J 5 bases, with 22 bases left between them. This CDR3 is built from 16 residues. The CDR3 loop reads CAISDNRWDKGTEAFF. CDR3 coding DNA: TGTGCCATCAGCGACAACAGGTGGGACAAAGGAACTGAAGCTTTCTTT.

The chain links TRBV29-1 to TRBJ2-1; tentative D call: TRBD1 (7 bases). The V gene's germline CDR1 is SQVTM and CDR2 ANQGSEA. Trimming removed 3 bases from V and 8 bases from J, with 17 bases in between. The CDR3 extends over 14 amino acids. The CDR3 DNA follows: TGCAGCGTTGAGGAGGGGGCCTTGGTTTATGAGCAGTTCTTC. It translates to CSVEEGALVYEQFF.

The chain carries TRBV7-2 and TRBJ1-5; D is possibly TRBD1 (5 bases). The CDR3 is 13 residues long. Germline V lookup: CDR1 SGHTA, CDR2 FQGNSA. V lost 1 base to trimming and J lost 5 bases, with 6 bases between them. The CDR3 loop reads CASSLGRDQPQHF. The CDR3 region has the DNA TGTGCCAGCAGCTTAGGCAGGGATCAGCCCCAGCATTTT.

The rearrangement joins TRBV5-4 to TRBJ1-1; 12 positions agree with TRBD1. This CDR3 has 16 residues. Germline loops: CDR1 SGHNT, CDR2 YYREEE (reference sequence). V gave up 9 bases and J gave up 1 base; unmatched junction bases: 10. The CDR3 loop is CATAPGQGAGNTEAFF. CDR3 nucleotides: TGTGCCACGGCCCCGGGACAGGGGGCAGGGAACACTGAAGCTTTCTTT.

This chain uses TRBV7-9 with TRBJ2-5, with D possibly TRBD1 on 7 matching bases. CDR3 length: 18 amino acids. The ends were cut back, 1 base at V and 5 bases at J, with 23 bases in the middle. The germline CDR1 and CDR2 sequences are SEHNR and FQNEAQ (reference sequence). The CDR3 is CASSLDRGRGRFEETQYF. In DNA form, the CDR3 reads TGTGCCAGCAGCTTAGACAGGGGCAGGGGGAGGTTCGAGGAGACCCAGTACTTC. Full variable domain (outside the CDR3, taken from reference TRBV7-9 and TRBJ2-5): DTGVSQNPRHKITKRGQNVTFRCDPISEHNRLYWYRQTLGQGPEFLTYFQNEAQLEKSRLLSDRFSAERPKGSFSTLEIQRTEQGDSAMYLCASSLDRGRGRFEETQYFGPGTRLLVL.

V and J are TRBV7-6 and TRBJ2-2; 8 nucleotides line up with TRBD2. The J segment lost 0 bases and the V segment lost 2 bases, leaving 8 bases of the junction unmatched. The germline V gene encodes CDR1 SGHVS and CDR2 FNYEAQ. CDR3 size: 18 residues. The CDR3 DNA sequence: TGTGCCAGCAGCTTAAAAGCGGGGGCGTTCGCGAACACCGGGGAGCTGTTTTTT. Translating it yields CASSLKAGAFANTGELFF.

V gene TRBV19 combines with J gene TRBJ1-5; no clear D gene. Per germline, CDR1 LNHDA and CDR2 SQIVND (reference sequence). V lost 2 bases, J lost 1 base, and 15 bases lay in between. The CDR3 consists of 17 residues. The CDR3 sequence is CASSIWPRTGSNQPQHF. CDR3 DNA: TGTGCCAGTAGTATATGGCCCAGGACGGGGAGCAATCAGCCCCAGCATTTT.

CDR3 coding DNA: TGTGCCATCAGTGAGGGACTAGCGGGGGGCCACCAGTACTTC. Protein: CAISEGLAGGHQYF. The chain joins TRBV10-3 to TRBJ2-7, with 14 bases lining up with TRBD2. CDR1 ENHRY and CDR2 SYGVKD come from the germline V gene. The CDR3 contains 14 residues. V shed 2 bases, J shed 10 bases, and the junction held 4 bases outside the gene matches.